Below, one T cell receptor (beta chain) is given with its context. The entry originates in a study of cytomegalovirus exposure and HLA in healthy donors. Germline CDR1 is LNHDA and CDR2 is SQIVND (reference sequence). This CDR3 contains 13 residues. V lost 7 bases, J lost 3 bases, and 9 bases lay in between. PCR employed 60 Vbeta and 13 Jbeta primers. Here immunoSEQ multiplex PCR was the method, and the copy in TCRdb shows in-frame clones only, minus some. This table holds around 200,000 clones, about 81% found once. Sequencing input: PBMCs. This receptor was identified in a man aged 30 to 39 in good health and CMV-seropositive. This chain connects TRBV19 to TRBJ1-4; D is ambiguous. The CDR3 DNA follows: TGTGCCAGTAATAACAGACCTAATGAAAAACTGTTTTTT. It encodes CASNNRPNEKLFF.